This TCR beta chain is drawn from a study of control samples from healthy donors and cancer patients. Clones were sequenced by immunoSEQ multiplex PCR, and TCRdb holds only the in-frame ones, with some missing. The sample consists of fewer than 65,000 clones, about nine tenths of them appearing once. With 3 bases removed from V and 4 bases from J, the gap between germline ends came to 10 bases. The CDR3 totals 14 residues. CDR1 is SNHLY and CDR2 is FYNNEI in the germline V gene. The TCR was taken from a man in his forties with colorectal cancer. Sequenced: PBMCs. The chain recombines TRBV2 with TRBJ1-5, with D possibly matching TRBD1 (6 bases). DNA of the CDR3: TGTGCCAGCAGTGACAACAGGGCTAATCAGCCCCAGCATTTT. Its translation: CASSDNRANQPQHF.